The entry below gives a single TCR beta chain sequence along with its context. Antigen specificity is unknown. The same CDR3 is also encoded by other DNA sequences in this sample. This specimen comes from a study of shared clonotypes between healthy human individuals. Germline V gene lookup returns CDR1 SGHRS and CDR2 YFSETQ. V gave up 0 bases and J gave up 4 bases, with 7 bases separating them. The CDR3 totals 13 residues. The authors ran the assay at deep level. The repertoire was sequenced with immunoSEQ multiplex PCR; TCRdb's copy has only in-frame clones and lacks some. The table lists about 730,000 clones, 72% of them singletons. General study points: It was the non-shared clonotypes that had lower generation probabilities than clonotypes shared by all four donors. Researchers sampled only blood; tissue repertoires likely differ. Memory subsets had estimated richness that was generally smaller than that of naive subsets.

The chain uses TRBV5-1 and TRBJ2-5; D gene uncertain. The receptor was isolated from a woman aged 25 to 39 in good health. The sequencing sample was made of memory CD4+ T cells sorted from blood. As for subset: CD45RA-negative fraction. This CDR3 is CASSLDHGETQYF. The CDR3 bases are TGCGCCAGCAGCTTGGATCACGGAGAGACCCAGTACTTC.